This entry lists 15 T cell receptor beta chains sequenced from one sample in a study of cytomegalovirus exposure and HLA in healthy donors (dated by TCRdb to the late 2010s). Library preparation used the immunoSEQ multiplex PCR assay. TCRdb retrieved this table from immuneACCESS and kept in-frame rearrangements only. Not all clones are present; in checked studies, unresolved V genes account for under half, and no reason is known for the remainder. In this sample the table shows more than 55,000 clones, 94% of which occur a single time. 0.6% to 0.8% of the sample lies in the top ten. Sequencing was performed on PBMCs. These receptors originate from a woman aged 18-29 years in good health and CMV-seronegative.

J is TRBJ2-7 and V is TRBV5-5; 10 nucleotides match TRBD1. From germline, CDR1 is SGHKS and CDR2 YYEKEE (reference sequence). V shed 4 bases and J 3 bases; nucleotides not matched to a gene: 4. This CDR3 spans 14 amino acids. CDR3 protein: CASSRGTGVYEQYF. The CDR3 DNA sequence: TGTGCCAGCAGCCGAGGGACAGGGGTCTACGAGCAGTACTTC. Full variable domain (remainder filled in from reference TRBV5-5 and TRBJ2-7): DAGVTQSPTHLIKTRGQQVTLRCSPISGHKSVSWYQQVLGQGPQFIFQYYEKEERGRGNFPDRFSARQFPNYSSELNVNALLLGDSALYLCASSRGTGVYEQYFGPGTRLTVT.

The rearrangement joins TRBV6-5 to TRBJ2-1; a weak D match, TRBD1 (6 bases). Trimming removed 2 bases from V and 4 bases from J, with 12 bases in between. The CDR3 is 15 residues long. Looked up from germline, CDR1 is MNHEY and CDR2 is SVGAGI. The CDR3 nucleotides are TGTGCCAGCAGTTACACGCCGACAGGATACAATGAGCAGTTCTTC. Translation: CASSYTPTGYNEQFF.

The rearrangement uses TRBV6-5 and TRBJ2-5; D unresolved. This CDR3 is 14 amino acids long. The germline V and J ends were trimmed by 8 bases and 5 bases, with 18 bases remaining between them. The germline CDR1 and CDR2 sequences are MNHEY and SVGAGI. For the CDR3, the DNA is TGTGCCAGCGAGGATGGTGCGAATCGGGAGACCCAGTACTTC. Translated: CASEDGANRETQYF.

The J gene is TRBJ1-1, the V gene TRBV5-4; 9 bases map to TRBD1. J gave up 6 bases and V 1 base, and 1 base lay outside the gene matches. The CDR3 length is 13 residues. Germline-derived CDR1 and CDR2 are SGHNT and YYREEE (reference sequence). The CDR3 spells CASSLNRGPEAFF. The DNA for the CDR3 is TGTGCCAGCAGCTTGAACAGGGGGCCTGAAGCTTTCTTT.

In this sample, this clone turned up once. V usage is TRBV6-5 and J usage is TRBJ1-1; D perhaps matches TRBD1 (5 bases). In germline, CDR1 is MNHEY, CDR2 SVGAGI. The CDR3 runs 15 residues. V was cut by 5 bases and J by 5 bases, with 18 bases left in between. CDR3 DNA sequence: TGTGCCAGCAGTCCCATCGGGGGAGGGAGAACTGAAGCTTTCTTT. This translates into CASSPIGGGRTEAFF.

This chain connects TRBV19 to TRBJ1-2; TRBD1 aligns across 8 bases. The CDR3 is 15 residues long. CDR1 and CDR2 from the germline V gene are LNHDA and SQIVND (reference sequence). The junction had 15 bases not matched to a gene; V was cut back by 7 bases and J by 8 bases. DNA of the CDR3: TGTGCCAGTACCGCCCCGGGGCAGGGGGCGGGCGGCTACACCTTC. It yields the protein CASTAPGQGAGGYTF. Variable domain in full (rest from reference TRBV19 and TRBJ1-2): DGGITQSPKYLFRKEGQNVTLSCEQNLNHDAMYWYRQDPGQGLRLIYYSQIVNDFQKGDIAEGYSVSREKKESFPLTVTSAQKNPTAFYLCASTAPGQGAGGYTFGSGTRLTVV.

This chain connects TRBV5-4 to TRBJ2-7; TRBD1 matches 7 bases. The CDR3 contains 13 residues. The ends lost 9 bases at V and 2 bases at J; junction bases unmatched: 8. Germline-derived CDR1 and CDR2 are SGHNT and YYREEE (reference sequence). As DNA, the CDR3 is TGTGCCACCTCGGGGCAGGGGGCCTACGAGCAGTACTTC. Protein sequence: CATSGQGAYEQYF.

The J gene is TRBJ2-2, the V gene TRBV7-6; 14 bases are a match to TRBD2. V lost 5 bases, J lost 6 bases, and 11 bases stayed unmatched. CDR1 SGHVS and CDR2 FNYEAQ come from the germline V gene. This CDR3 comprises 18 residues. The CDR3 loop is CASSPSTSGGARAGELFF. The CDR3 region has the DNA TGTGCCAGCAGCCCATCGACTAGCGGGGGGGCTAGGGCCGGGGAGCTGTTTTTT.

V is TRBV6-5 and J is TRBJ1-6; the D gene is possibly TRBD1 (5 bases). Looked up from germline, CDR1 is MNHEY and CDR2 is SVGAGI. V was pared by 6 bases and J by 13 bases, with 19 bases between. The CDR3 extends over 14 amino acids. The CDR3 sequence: CASRRLRGESPLHF. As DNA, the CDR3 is TGTGCCAGCAGGCGACTTAGGGGCGAATCGCCCCTCCACTTT.

The CDR3 DNA reads as TGTGCCAGCAGCTTAGGACCAGGGCGGGAGACCCAGTACTTC. Encoded protein: CASSLGPGRETQYF. The chain is built from TRBV11-2 and TRBJ2-5, with D tentatively TRBD1 (5 bases). There are 14 residues in the CDR3. Germline values: CDR1 SGHAT, CDR2 FQNNGV. Trimming removed 1 base at V and 5 bases at J, with 11 bases between. Together with reference TRBV11-2 and TRBJ2-5, the CDR3 gives the full variable domain: EAGVAQSPRYKIIEKRQSVAFWCNPISGHATLYWYQQILGQGPKLLIQFQNNGVVDDSQLPKDRFSAERLKGVDSTLKIQPAKLEDSAVYLCASSLGPGRETQYFGPGTRLLVL.

DNA of the CDR3: TGTGCCATCAGTGAGTCCATGCGGGGGGATCCCTACGAGCAGTACTTC. It codes for CAISESMRGDPYEQYF. The chain links TRBV10-3 to TRBJ2-7, with 8 bases lining up with TRBD2. Unmatched junction bases numbered 6, after V lost 0 bases and J lost 2 bases. The CDR3 length is 16 residues. CDR1 ENHRY and CDR2 SYGVKD come from the germline V gene.

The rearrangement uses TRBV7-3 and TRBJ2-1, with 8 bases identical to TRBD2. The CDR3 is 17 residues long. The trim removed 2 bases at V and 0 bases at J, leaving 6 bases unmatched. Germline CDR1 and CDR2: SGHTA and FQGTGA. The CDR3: CASSLYGGGNSYNEQFF. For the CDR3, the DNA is TGTGCCAGCAGCTTATATGGCGGGGGGAACTCCTACAATGAGCAGTTCTTC.

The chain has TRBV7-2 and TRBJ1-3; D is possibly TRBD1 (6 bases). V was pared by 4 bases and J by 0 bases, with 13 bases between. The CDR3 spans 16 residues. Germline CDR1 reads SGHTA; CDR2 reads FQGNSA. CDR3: CASSSPGQTSGNTIYF. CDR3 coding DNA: TGTGCCAGCAGCTCTCCGGGACAAACCTCTGGAAACACCATATATTTT.

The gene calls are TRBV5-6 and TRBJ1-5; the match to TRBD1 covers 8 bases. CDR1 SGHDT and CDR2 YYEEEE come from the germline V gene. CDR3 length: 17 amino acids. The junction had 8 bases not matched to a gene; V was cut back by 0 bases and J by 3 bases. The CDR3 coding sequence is TGTGCCAGCAGCTTGGGGGCCCACAGGGGGATCAATCAGCCCCAGCATTTT. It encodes CASSLGAHRGINQPQHF.

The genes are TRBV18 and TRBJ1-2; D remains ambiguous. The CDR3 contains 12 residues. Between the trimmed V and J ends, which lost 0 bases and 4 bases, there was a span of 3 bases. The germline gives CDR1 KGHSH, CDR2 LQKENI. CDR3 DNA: TGTGCCAGCTCACCACCCGGCTATGGCTACACCTTC. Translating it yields CASSPPGYGYTF.